A selection of T cell receptor beta chains follows, all from one sample in a study of long-term antiretroviral therapy in people with HIV. Here immunoSEQ multiplex PCR was the method, and the copy in TCRdb shows in-frame clones only, minus some. Here the sample spans about 40,000 clones, around 86% being singletons. The source material was unsorted PBMCs, sampled 1 year after starting antiretroviral therapy. The receptors come from a man aged 18-30 years with HIV. CDR3s include the opening cysteine and the closing phenylalanine or tryptophan. D genes are given only for firm matches. Size is stated for part of the rows, as once, few or many counts, or as a class when the clone is expanded.

TGTGCCAGCAGTGTCGAAGCCCCGAGGGGGGGCGCTGGAAACACCATATATTTT	CASSVEAPRGGAGNTIYF	TRBV2	TRBJ1-3	NA	NA
TGCGCCAGCAGCCAAGATTTAGGACTAGGCAACGAGCAGTACTTC	CASSQDLGLGNEQYF	TRBV4-1	TRBJ2-7	TRBD2	NA
TGTGCCAGTAGTATGGGGGCGTTAGGAGAAAAACTGTTTTTT	CASSMGALGEKLFF	TRBV19	TRBJ1-4	NA	NA
TGTGCCGCGGGACAGGGATTGGCAACTAATGAAAAACTGTTTTTT	CAAGQGLATNEKLFF	TRBV6-1	TRBJ1-4	TRBD1	once
TGTGCCAGTAGTCAAGGCGACAGGGTTAACTATGGCTACACCTTC	CASSQGDRVNYGYTF	TRBV19	TRBJ1-2	TRBD1	NA
TGTGCCATCACTGTAGGGACAGGGGATAACAATGAGCAGTTCTTC	CAITVGTGDNNEQFF	TRBV10-3	TRBJ2-1	TRBD1	NA
TGTGCCAGCAGCGCCCGGACAGGGGTTGACTATGGCTACACCTTC	CASSARTGVDYGYTF	TRBV9	TRBJ1-2	TRBD1	NA
TGTGCCAGCAGCCCAGACAGGAGCTCCTACAATGAGCAGTTCTTC	CASSPDRSSYNEQFF	TRBV27	TRBJ2-1	NA	NA
TGTGCCATCAGTGAGTCAGGACAAGGCACAGATACGCAGTATTTT	CAISESGQGTDTQYF	TRBV10-3	TRBJ2-3	NA	NA
TGTGCCAGCAGTTTATCTAGGGGAAGAATTGATACGCAGTATTTT	CASSLSRGRIDTQYF	TRBV27	TRBJ2-3	NA	NA
TGTGCCAGCAGTTTTGGGACAGGGAACGGCTACACCTTC	CASSFGTGNGYTF	TRBV27	TRBJ1-2	TRBD1	few
TGTGCCAGCAGCCTTGGAGCGAGGGGGAATCAGCCCCAGCATTTT	CASSLGARGNQPQHF	TRBV5-6	TRBJ1-5	NA	NA
TGTGCCAGCAGCTTGGGATGGGGGGCCGACTATGGCTACACCTTC	CASSLGWGADYGYTF	TRBV5-5	TRBJ1-2	NA	once
TGTGCCAGCAGCGAGGACAGGGTCTACGAGCAGTACTTC	CASSEDRVYEQYF	TRBV7-8	TRBJ2-7	TRBD1	once
TGTGCCAGCAGCTTAACGGGGAGGGCTGAAGCTTTCTTT	CASSLTGRAEAFF	TRBV7-8	TRBJ1-1	NA	NA
TGTGCCAGCTCACGTACAGGTGGGGTGAGCAATCAGCCCCAGCATTTT	CASSRTGGVSNQPQHF	TRBV18	TRBJ1-5	NA	NA
TGCGCCAGCAGCAGCGAAGAGGCCTACGAGCAGTACTTC	CASSSEEAYEQYF	TRBV5-1	TRBJ2-7	NA	NA
TGTGCCAGCAGTTTTGGGACAGGTCCCTACGAGCAGTACTTC	CASSFGTGPYEQYF	TRBV27	TRBJ2-7	TRBD1	few
TGTGCCAGCAAGGCCTCACACCACGAGCAGTACTTC	CASKASHHEQYF	TRBV6-5	TRBJ2-7	NA	few
TGTGCCAGCAGTTCCGGGGGGAGCGGGAGACGTGAAGAGACCCAGTACTTC	CASSSGGSGRREETQYF	TRBV28	TRBJ2-5	TRBD2	NA
TGTGCCAGCAGCTTTCCCCTTACCGCGAACACCGGGGAGCTGTTTTTT	CASSFPLTANTGELFF	TRBV5-4	TRBJ2-2	NA	NA
TGCGCCAGCAGTTCCGTAGGCACAGATACGCAGTATTTT	CASSSVGTDTQYF	TRBV10-1	TRBJ2-3	NA	NA
TGCGCCAGCAGCCAAGATAGTAAGGGGAGGGTATCAGATACGCAGTATTTT	CASSQDSKGRVSDTQYF	TRBV4-1	TRBJ2-3	TRBD2	NA